The sequence of this TCR beta chain was determined in a study of T cell responses to AZD1222 COVID-19 vaccine. Notes on the study in general: Spike-specific TCR depth and breadth grew after two AZD1222 doses.

Concerning this clone: Its specificity is not known. This sample includes further DNA sequences coding for the same CDR3.

Trimming left V 5 bases short and J 5 bases short, with 6 bases between. CDR1 is SEHNR, CDR2 FQNEAQ, per germline (reference sequence). The CDR3 is 11 amino acids. Sequencing used immunoSEQ multiplex PCR; TCRdb keeps in-frame clones, though not all of them. The sample has about 82,000 clones, about four fifths seen once. The clonotype was recovered from an adult who received the AZD1222 COVID-19 vaccine. The sequencing here drew on peripheral blood, taken 28 days after the second AZD1222 dose. V is TRBV7-9 and J is TRBJ1-1; D is uncertain. The CDR3: CASSPGTEAFF. CDR3 in DNA: TGTGCCAGCAGCCCAGGAACTGAAGCTTTCTTT.